This T cell receptor (beta chain) originates from a study of T cell changes during pregnancy in multiple sclerosis. TCRdb's table, derived via immunoSEQ multiplex PCR, lists solely in-frame clones and lacks some. The table has about 51,000 clones, roughly 93% seen once. CDR1 is PRHDT and CDR2 is FYEKMQ in the germline V gene (reference sequence). The V gene lost 5 bases and the J gene lost 7 bases, with 15 bases spanning the gap. The CDR3 totals 13 residues. This receptor was obtained from a female donor with multiple sclerosis, enrolled in a pregnancy study. The V call is TRBV13, the J call TRBJ2-7; maybe TRBD1 (5 bases). The source was peripheral blood, collected in the second trimester of pregnancy. The CDR3 coding sequence is TGTGCCAGCAGCCAGCTGGGGCCAGGGGAGCAGTACTTC. This gives the protein CASSQLGPGEQYF.